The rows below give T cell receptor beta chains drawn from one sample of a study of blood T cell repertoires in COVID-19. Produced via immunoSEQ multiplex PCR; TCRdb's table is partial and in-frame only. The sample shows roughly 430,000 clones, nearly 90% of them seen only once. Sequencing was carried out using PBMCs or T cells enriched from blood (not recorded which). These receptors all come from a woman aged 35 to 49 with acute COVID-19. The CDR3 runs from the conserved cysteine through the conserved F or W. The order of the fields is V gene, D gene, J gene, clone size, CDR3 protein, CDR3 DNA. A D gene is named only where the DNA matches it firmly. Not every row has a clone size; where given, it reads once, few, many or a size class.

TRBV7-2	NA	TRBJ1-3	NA	CASSPDTSSGNTIYF	TGTGCCAGCAGCCCGGACACCAGCTCTGGAAACACCATATATTTT
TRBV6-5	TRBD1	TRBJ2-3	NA	CASSPDRGTDTQYF	TGTGCCAGCAGTCCGGACAGGGGCACAGATACGCAGTATTTT
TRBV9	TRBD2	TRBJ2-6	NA	CASSQGKAQRGLAGPGANVLTF	TGTGCCAGCAGCCAAGGGAAGGCCCAAAGGGGACTAGCGGGGCCTGGGGCCAACGTCCTGACTTTC
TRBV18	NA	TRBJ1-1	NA	CASSPSGGVQNTEAFF	TGTGCCAGCTCACCCTCCGGGGGGGTGCAGAACACTGAAGCTTTCTTT
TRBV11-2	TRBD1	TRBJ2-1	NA	CASSKPGQGIYEQFF	TGTGCCAGCAGCAAACCGGGACAGGGGATTTATGAGCAGTTCTTC
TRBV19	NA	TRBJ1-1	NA	CASSTTGEAFF	TGTGCCAGTAGTACCACAGGGGAAGCTTTCTTT
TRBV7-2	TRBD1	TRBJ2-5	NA	CASSLAQGFMETQYF	TGTGCCAGCAGCTTAGCACAGGGGTTCATGGAGACCCAGTACTTC
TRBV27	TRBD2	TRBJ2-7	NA	CASSLIGRGGNEQYF	TGTGCCAGCAGTTTAATTGGGCGGGGGGGCAACGAGCAGTACTTC
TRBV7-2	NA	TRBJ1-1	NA	CASSVVGAGDTEAFF	TGTGCCAGCAGCGTCGTCGGCGCCGGAGATACTGAAGCTTTCTTT
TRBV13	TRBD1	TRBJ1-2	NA	CASSLGHRDRGRDGYTF	TGTGCCAGCAGCTTAGGCCACCGGGACAGGGGAAGAGATGGCTACACCTTC
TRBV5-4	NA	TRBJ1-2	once	CASSLPTTRKINYGYTF	TGTGCCAGCAGTCTCCCCACCACACGAAAGATAAACTATGGCTACACCTTC
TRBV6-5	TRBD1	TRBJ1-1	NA	CASRRTGMNTEAFF	TGTGCCAGCAGGAGGACAGGAATGAACACTGAAGCTTTCTTT
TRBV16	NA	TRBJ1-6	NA	CASSQRDFNSPLHF	TGTGCCAGCAGCCAGAGGGACTTCAATTCACCCCTCCACTTT
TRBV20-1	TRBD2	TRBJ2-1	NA	CSASIAGGANEQFF	TGCAGTGCTAGTATAGCGGGGGGGGCTAATGAGCAGTTCTTC
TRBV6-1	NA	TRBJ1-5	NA	CASSDPGHGQPQHF	TGTGCCAGCAGTGACCCAGGGCATGGTCAGCCCCAGCATTTT
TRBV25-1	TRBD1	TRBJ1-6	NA	CASSEFHTGGNSPLHF	TGTGCCAGCAGTGAATTTCACACAGGGGGCAATTCACCCCTCCACTTT
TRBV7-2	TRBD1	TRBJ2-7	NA	CASSLKRLGQGAGEQYF	TGTGCCAGCAGCTTAAAAAGATTGGGACAGGGGGCTGGGGAGCAGTACTTC
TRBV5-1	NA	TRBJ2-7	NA	CASSTTGKEQYF	TGCGCCAGCAGCACCACAGGGAAAGAGCAGTACTTC
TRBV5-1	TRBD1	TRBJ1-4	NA	CASRPGQGPEKLFF	TGCGCCAGCAGACCTGGACAGGGCCCCGAAAAACTGTTTTTT
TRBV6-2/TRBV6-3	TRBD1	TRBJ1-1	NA	CASSPLRGSTEAFF	TGTGCCAGCAGCCCACTCAGGGGGAGCACTGAAGCTTTCTTT
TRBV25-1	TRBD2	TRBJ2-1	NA	CASSAGTGLAGGLFF	TGTGCCAGCAGTGCCGGGACAGGACTAGCGGGGGGGTTGTTCTTC
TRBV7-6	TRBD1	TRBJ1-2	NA	CASSLAGGDIYGYTF	TGTGCCAGCAGCTTAGCAGGGGGCGATATATATGGCTACACCTTC
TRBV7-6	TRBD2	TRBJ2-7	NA	CASSLQRDYEQYF	TGTGCCAGCAGCTTACAGCGGGATTACGAGCAGTACTTC
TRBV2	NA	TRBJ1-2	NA	CASSVKEPYGYTF	TGTGCCAGCAGTGTAAAGGAGCCCTATGGCTACACCTTC
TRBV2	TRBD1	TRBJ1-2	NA	CASSETGGFGGYTF	TGTGCCAGCAGTGAGACAGGGGGCTTCGGGGGCTACACCTTC
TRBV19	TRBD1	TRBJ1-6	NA	CASSIDRGSSPLHF	TGTGCCAGTAGTATAGACAGGGGGAGTTCACCCCTCCACTTT
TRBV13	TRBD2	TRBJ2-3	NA	CASSLTPAGGNTDTQYF	TGTGCCAGCAGCTTAACTCCGGCCGGGGGGAACACAGATACGCAGTATTTT
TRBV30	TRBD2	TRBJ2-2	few	CAWSRGGPTGELFF	TGTGCCTGGTCCCGCGGGGGACCAACCGGGGAGCTGTTTTTT
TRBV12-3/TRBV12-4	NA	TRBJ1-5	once	CASRGGPHQPQHF	TGTGCCAGCAGGGGGGGACCGCATCAGCCCCAGCATTTT